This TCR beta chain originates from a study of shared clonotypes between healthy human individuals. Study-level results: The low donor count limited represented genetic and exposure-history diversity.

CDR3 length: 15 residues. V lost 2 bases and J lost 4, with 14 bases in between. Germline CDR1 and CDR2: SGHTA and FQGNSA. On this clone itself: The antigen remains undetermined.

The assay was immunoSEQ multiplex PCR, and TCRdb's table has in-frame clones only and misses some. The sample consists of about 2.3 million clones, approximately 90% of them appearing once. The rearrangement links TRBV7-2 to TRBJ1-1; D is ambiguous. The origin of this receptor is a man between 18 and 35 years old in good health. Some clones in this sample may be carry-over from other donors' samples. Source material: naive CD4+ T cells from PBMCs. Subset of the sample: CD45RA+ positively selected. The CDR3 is CASSLMRVVSTEAFF. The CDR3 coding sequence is TGTGCCAGCAGCTTAATGCGGGTTGTAAGCACTGAAGCTTTCTTT.